This T cell receptor beta chain is from a study of T cell repertoires in cytomegalovirus infection. Study outcomes and limitations: Carriers of CMV and the relevant HLA type were discriminated by public TCR beta frequency. HLA-C-restricted CMV clonotypes gave the most frequent clonotype in two of eight donors.

TCRdb passed the reads through MiXCR, listing each CDR3 protein once. The profile shows 500,000 to 600,000 distinct CDR3 sequences, 16% of them singletons. This clonotype was seen more than once but under ten times. What it binds is unknown. The TCR comes from a human donor in good health (CMV status not recorded). Some clones in this sample may be carry-over from other donors' samples. Sequencing was carried out using CD8+ T cells from PBMCs.

The CDR3 region is CASSTLAVSYEQYF. The CDR3 nucleotides read TGTGCCAGCAGTACCCTAGCGGTATCCTACGAGCAGTACTTC. The rearrangement joins TRBV28 to TRBJ2-7; 7 positions match TRBD2. This CDR3 is 14 amino acids long. The germline V gene encodes CDR1 MDHEN and CDR2 SYDVKM. V shed 5 bases and J 1 base; nucleotides not matched to a gene: 5.